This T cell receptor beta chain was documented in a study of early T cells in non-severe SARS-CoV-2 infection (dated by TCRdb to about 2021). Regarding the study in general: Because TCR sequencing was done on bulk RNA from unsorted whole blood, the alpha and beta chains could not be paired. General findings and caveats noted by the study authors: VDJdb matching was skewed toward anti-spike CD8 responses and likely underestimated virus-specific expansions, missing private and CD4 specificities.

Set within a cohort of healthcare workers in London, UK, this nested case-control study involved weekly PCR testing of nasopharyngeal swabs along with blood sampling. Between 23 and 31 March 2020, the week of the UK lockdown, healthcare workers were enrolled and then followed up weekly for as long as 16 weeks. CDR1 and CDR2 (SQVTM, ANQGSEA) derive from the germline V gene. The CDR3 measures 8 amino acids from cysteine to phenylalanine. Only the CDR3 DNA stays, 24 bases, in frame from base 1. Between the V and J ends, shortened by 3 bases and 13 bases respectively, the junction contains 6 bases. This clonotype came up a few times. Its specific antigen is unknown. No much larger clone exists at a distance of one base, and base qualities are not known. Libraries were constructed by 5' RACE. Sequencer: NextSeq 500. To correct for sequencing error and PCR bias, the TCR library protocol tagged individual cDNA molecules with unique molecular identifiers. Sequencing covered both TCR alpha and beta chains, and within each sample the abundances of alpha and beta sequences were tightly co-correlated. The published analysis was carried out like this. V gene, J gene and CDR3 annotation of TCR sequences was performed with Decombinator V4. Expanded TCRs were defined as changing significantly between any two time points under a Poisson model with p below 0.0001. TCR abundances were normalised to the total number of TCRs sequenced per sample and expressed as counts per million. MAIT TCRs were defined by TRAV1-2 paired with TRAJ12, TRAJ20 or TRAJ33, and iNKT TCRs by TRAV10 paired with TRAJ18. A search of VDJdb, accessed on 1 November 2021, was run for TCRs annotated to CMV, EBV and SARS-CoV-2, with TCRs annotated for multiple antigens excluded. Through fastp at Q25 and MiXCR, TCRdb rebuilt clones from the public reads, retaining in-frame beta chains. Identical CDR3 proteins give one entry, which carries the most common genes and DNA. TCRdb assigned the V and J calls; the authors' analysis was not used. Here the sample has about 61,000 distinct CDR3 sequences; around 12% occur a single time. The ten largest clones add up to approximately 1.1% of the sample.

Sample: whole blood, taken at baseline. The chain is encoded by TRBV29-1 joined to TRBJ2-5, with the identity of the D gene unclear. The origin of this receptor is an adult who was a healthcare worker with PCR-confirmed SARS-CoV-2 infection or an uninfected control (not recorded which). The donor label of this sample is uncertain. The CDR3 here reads CSVEAGYF. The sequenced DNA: TGCAGCGTTGAGGCAGGGTACTTC.